This T cell receptor beta chain was sequenced in a study of cytotoxic CD8 clonotypes in ibrutinib-treated CLL. TCRdb's copy holds only in-frame clones and misses some; the assay was immunoSEQ multiplex PCR. The sample has some 200,000 clones; approximately 75% are singletons. Germline assignment: CDR1 MRHNA and CDR2 SNTAGT. V lost 6 bases and J 4 bases, leaving 15 bases between the germline ends. The CDR3 is 14 amino acids. The sequencing here drew on PBMCs, taken after 12 months of ibrutinib treatment. The TCR originated in a human donor with chronic lymphocytic leukemia. V usage is TRBV6-4 and J usage is TRBJ1-1; D is perhaps TRBD1 (6 bases). This CDR3 is CASSSGVAGTEAFF. The CDR3 DNA reads as TGTGCCAGCAGCTCAGGGGTTGCGGGCACTGAAGCTTTCTTT.